This is a list of T cell receptor beta chains from one sample in a study of blood T cell repertoires in COVID-19. Clones were read by immunoSEQ multiplex PCR, and TCRdb kept only the in-frame ones, dropping some. The profile covers a few hundred thousand clones, with approximately 86% appearing a single time and roughly 3% taken by the ten largest. The specimen was peripheral blood. The source of these receptors is a man aged 55 to 70 with acute or convalescent COVID-19. Each CDR3 is given with its conserved first and last residue. D genes are given only for firm matches. Expanded clones get a size class; other rows say once, few or many, or leave the size out.

clone_size: -
j_call: TRBJ1-4
d_call: TRBD1
v_call: TRBV5-4
cdr3_nt: TGTGCCAGCAGCCCGGGACAGGGGAGAGGTGAAAAACTGTTTTTT
cdr3_aa: CASSPGQGRGEKLFF

clone_size: -
j_call: TRBJ1-2
d_call: -
v_call: TRBV7-6
cdr3_nt: TGTGCCAGCAGCTTAAGGGGGAGGGACTATGGCTACACCTTC
cdr3_aa: CASSLRGRDYGYTF

clone_size: few
j_call: TRBJ1-1
d_call: -
v_call: TRBV5-1
cdr3_nt: TGCGCCAGCAGCTTGGTCGTCGGGTTCCAGGGGAACACTGAAGCTTTCTTT
cdr3_aa: CASSLVVGFQGNTEAFF

clone_size: once
j_call: TRBJ2-7
d_call: -
v_call: TRBV7-8
cdr3_nt: TGTGCCAGCAGCCCAAATCTGGGCAGGCCGGAAAGCGAGCAGTACTTC
cdr3_aa: CASSPNLGRPESEQYF

clone_size: few
j_call: TRBJ2-7
d_call: -
v_call: TRBV19
cdr3_nt: TGTGCCAGTAGTATGGGACACGCCTACGAGCAGTACTTC
cdr3_aa: CASSMGHAYEQYF

clone_size: -
j_call: TRBJ2-3
d_call: -
v_call: TRBV7-3
cdr3_nt: TGTGCCAGCAGCTCGGCCCCGCAGGGGGGATTCAACACAGATACGCAGTATTTT
cdr3_aa: CASSSAPQGGFNTDTQYF

clone_size: -
j_call: TRBJ1-2
d_call: -
v_call: TRBV5-4
cdr3_nt: TGTGCCAGCAGCCCGGGGTACGGGGACTATGGCTACACCTTC
cdr3_aa: CASSPGYGDYGYTF

clone_size: -
j_call: TRBJ2-5
d_call: TRBD1
v_call: TRBV18
cdr3_nt: TGTGCCAGCTCACCTCTTCCGGGGACAGGGTTGCAAGAGACCCAGTACTTC
cdr3_aa: CASSPLPGTGLQETQYF

clone_size: -
j_call: TRBJ2-1
d_call: TRBD1
v_call: TRBV6-5
cdr3_nt: TGTGCCAGCAGTCTCGACAGGGCCTCCTACAATGAGCAGTTCTTC
cdr3_aa: CASSLDRASYNEQFF

clone_size: -
j_call: TRBJ2-7
d_call: TRBD1
v_call: TRBV28
cdr3_nt: TGTGCCAGCCGCCCGGCGGGACAGGGGGCTTACGGGGGGGCCTCCTACGAGCAGTACTTC
cdr3_aa: CASRPAGQGAYGGASYEQYF

clone_size: -
j_call: TRBJ1-5
d_call: TRBD1
v_call: TRBV18
cdr3_nt: TGTGCCAGCTCACCGGACAGGGTATCCAATCAGCCCCAGCATTTT
cdr3_aa: CASSPDRVSNQPQHF

clone_size: -
j_call: TRBJ1-2
d_call: -
v_call: TRBV27
cdr3_nt: TGTGCCAGCAGTACCGGACTTCGTCATGGCTACACCTTC
cdr3_aa: CASSTGLRHGYTF

clone_size: -
j_call: TRBJ1-5
d_call: -
v_call: TRBV28
cdr3_nt: TGTGCCAGCAGCCAGGGGTACCAGCCCCAGCATTTT
cdr3_aa: CASSQGYQPQHF

clone_size: -
j_call: TRBJ2-7
d_call: TRBD1
v_call: TRBV5-1
cdr3_nt: TGCGCCAGCAGCCGCACCGGGACAGGGGGATCCTACGAGCAGTACTTC
cdr3_aa: CASSRTGTGGSYEQYF

clone_size: few
j_call: TRBJ2-3
d_call: TRBD2
v_call: TRBV6-5
cdr3_nt: TGTGCCAGCAGTTACGTGACTAGCGGGGGGGATACGCAGTATTTT
cdr3_aa: CASSYVTSGGDTQYF

clone_size: -
j_call: TRBJ2-5
d_call: TRBD1
v_call: TRBV5-8
cdr3_nt: TGTGCCAGCAGCCCCTGGACAGGCCAAGAGACCCAGTACTTC
cdr3_aa: CASSPWTGQETQYF

clone_size: -
j_call: TRBJ2-2
d_call: -
v_call: TRBV5-4
cdr3_nt: TGTGCCAGCAGCTTGGGCAGGGCGAACACCGGGGAGCTGTTTTTT
cdr3_aa: CASSLGRANTGELFF

clone_size: -
j_call: TRBJ1-1
d_call: TRBD1
v_call: TRBV6-5
cdr3_nt: TGTGCCAGCAGTCCCCCGACAGGGGAAGCTTTCTTT
cdr3_aa: CASSPPTGEAFF

clone_size: -
j_call: TRBJ2-5
d_call: -
v_call: TRBV24-1
cdr3_nt: TGTGCCACCAGTGATTCCGGGATCCAAGAGACCCAGTACTTC
cdr3_aa: CATSDSGIQETQYF

clone_size: -
j_call: TRBJ2-7
d_call: -
v_call: TRBV5-4
cdr3_nt: TGTGCCAGCAGCTCACCTAGCTCCTACGAGCAGTACTTC
cdr3_aa: CASSSPSSYEQYF

clone_size: -
j_call: TRBJ2-1
d_call: TRBD2
v_call: TRBV7-3
cdr3_nt: TGTGCCAGCAGCCGCAATCGCGGGGGATACAATGAGCAGTTCTTC
cdr3_aa: CASSRNRGGYNEQFF

clone_size: -
j_call: TRBJ1-2
d_call: -
v_call: TRBV5-5
cdr3_nt: TGTGCCAGCAGCTTAGGGGTGGTCTATGGCTACACCTTC
cdr3_aa: CASSLGVVYGYTF

clone_size: -
j_call: TRBJ2-7
d_call: -
v_call: TRBV5-1
cdr3_nt: TGCGCCAGCAGACTGACAGTCGGGGGCTACGAGCAGTACTTC
cdr3_aa: CASRLTVGGYEQYF

clone_size: -
j_call: TRBJ2-1
d_call: -
v_call: TRBV18
cdr3_nt: TGTGCCAGCTCACCCAACTACCAGGGGAATGAGCAGTTCTTC
cdr3_aa: CASSPNYQGNEQFF

clone_size: once
j_call: TRBJ2-3
d_call: TRBD2
v_call: TRBV5-1
cdr3_nt: TGCGCCAGCAGCCCGCGACTAGCGGGGGGATCTGATACGCAGTATTTT
cdr3_aa: CASSPRLAGGSDTQYF

clone_size: -
j_call: TRBJ1-2
d_call: TRBD1
v_call: TRBV15
cdr3_nt: TGTGCCACCAGCAGGGACAGGGCAGGGGGCTACACCTTC
cdr3_aa: CATSRDRAGGYTF

clone_size: -
j_call: TRBJ2-7
d_call: TRBD2
v_call: TRBV7-2
cdr3_nt: TGTGCCAGCAGCTATTGGACTAGCGGGAGCTACGAGCAGTACTTC
cdr3_aa: CASSYWTSGSYEQYF

clone_size: -
j_call: TRBJ2-1
d_call: TRBD1
v_call: TRBV19
cdr3_nt: TGTGCCAGTAGTATCCGACAGGGGGGCCGGAATGAGCAGTTCTTC
cdr3_aa: CASSIRQGGRNEQFF

clone_size: -
j_call: TRBJ2-5
d_call: TRBD2
v_call: TRBV2
cdr3_nt: TGTGCCAGCATTAAGACTAGCGGGGGGACGGGGACCCAGTACTTC
cdr3_aa: CASIKTSGGTGTQYF

clone_size: -
j_call: TRBJ1-6
d_call: TRBD1
v_call: TRBV29-1
cdr3_nt: TGCAGCGTGCGGACAGGGGGGGCATATAATTCACCCCTCCACTTT
cdr3_aa: CSVRTGGAYNSPLHF

clone_size: few
j_call: TRBJ1-2
d_call: -
v_call: TRBV19
cdr3_nt: TGTGAACCGCGGGGGAACAAACCCGACTATGGCTACACCTTC
cdr3_aa: CEPRGNKPDYGYTF

clone_size: -
j_call: TRBJ2-7
d_call: TRBD1
v_call: TRBV18
cdr3_nt: TGTGCCAGCTCACCATCGGGACAGGGTCGCGAGCAGTACTTC
cdr3_aa: CASSPSGQGREQYF

clone_size: -
j_call: TRBJ2-3
d_call: -
v_call: TRBV6-4
cdr3_nt: TGTGCCAGCAGTGACAGGGGCGCAGATACGCAGTATTTT
cdr3_aa: CASSDRGADTQYF

clone_size: -
j_call: TRBJ2-1
d_call: TRBD1
v_call: TRBV18
cdr3_nt: TGTGCCAGCTCCGGAGTTGGGACAGGGATCGATGAGCAGTTCTTC
cdr3_aa: CASSGVGTGIDEQFF

clone_size: -
j_call: TRBJ2-1
d_call: TRBD2
v_call: TRBV14
cdr3_nt: TGTGCCAGCAGCCGAGCAGACCTAGCGGGGGGGCCTGGTGAGCAGTTCTTC
cdr3_aa: CASSRADLAGGPGEQFF

clone_size: -
j_call: TRBJ2-5
d_call: TRBD1
v_call: TRBV7-9
cdr3_nt: TGTGCCAGCAGCTCCCACAGGGGGCGGGAGACCCAGTACTTC
cdr3_aa: CASSSHRGRETQYF

clone_size: once
j_call: TRBJ2-3
d_call: TRBD2
v_call: TRBV29-1
cdr3_nt: TGCAGCGGTGCCCTAGCGGGGGGTTTGGATACGCAGTATTTT
cdr3_aa: CSGALAGGLDTQYF

clone_size: -
j_call: TRBJ2-5
d_call: TRBD2
v_call: TRBV7-9
cdr3_nt: TGTGCCAGCAGCTTAGAACTGGCGGGGGGGCCAGAGACCCAGTACTTC
cdr3_aa: CASSLELAGGPETQYF

clone_size: -
j_call: TRBJ2-1
d_call: -
v_call: TRBV5-4
cdr3_nt: TGTGCCAGCAGCTTGGGTGGGAGCAATGAGCAGTTCTTC
cdr3_aa: CASSLGGSNEQFF

clone_size: -
j_call: TRBJ2-5
d_call: -
v_call: TRBV7-8
cdr3_nt: TGTGCCAGCAGCTTAGGAGAGGAGCAAGAGACCCAGTACTTC
cdr3_aa: CASSLGEEQETQYF

clone_size: -
j_call: TRBJ1-1
d_call: TRBD1
v_call: TRBV28
cdr3_nt: TGTGCCAGCAGGCAATTGACAGGGTTCTATTCTGAAGCTTTCTTT
cdr3_aa: CASRQLTGFYSEAFF

clone_size: -
j_call: TRBJ2-7
d_call: -
v_call: TRBV19
cdr3_nt: TGTGCCAGTAGAGGGTCCGGGGGAGGCGAGCAGTACTTC
cdr3_aa: CASRGSGGGEQYF

clone_size: -
j_call: TRBJ1-2
d_call: -
v_call: TRBV3-1/TRBV3-2
cdr3_nt: TGTGCCAGCAGCCAAGATCAAAGGGGTTATGGCTACACCTTC
cdr3_aa: CASSQDQRGYGYTF

clone_size: -
j_call: TRBJ2-7
d_call: TRBD1
v_call: TRBV19
cdr3_nt: TGTGCCAGTAGTATGGGGACAGGGGGCTACGAGCAGTACTTC
cdr3_aa: CASSMGTGGYEQYF

clone_size: -
j_call: TRBJ2-5
d_call: TRBD2
v_call: TRBV2
cdr3_nt: TGTGCCAGCAGGGACGCGGGACTACACCAAGAGACCCAGTACTTC
cdr3_aa: CASRDAGLHQETQYF

clone_size: -
j_call: TRBJ1-3
d_call: -
v_call: TRBV11-2
cdr3_nt: TGTGCCAGCACCGCCGCCGGTGGAAACACCATATATTTT
cdr3_aa: CASTAAGGNTIYF

clone_size: -
j_call: TRBJ2-7
d_call: TRBD1
v_call: TRBV14
cdr3_nt: TGTGCCAGCAGCCACCGAGAGGGACAGGGTTCCTACGAGCAGTACTTC
cdr3_aa: CASSHREGQGSYEQYF

clone_size: -
j_call: TRBJ1-5
d_call: TRBD1
v_call: TRBV6-5
cdr3_nt: TGTGCCAGCAGTTACCCCGGACAGGGAAATCAGCCCCAGCATTTT
cdr3_aa: CASSYPGQGNQPQHF